This entry lists 28 T cell receptor beta chains sequenced from one sample in a study of CD8 T cells in Susac syndrome. With random hexamers, 0.5 to 1 ug RNA was reverse transcribed. TCRdb re-analysed the immunoSEQ multiplex PCR reads in MiXCR, keeping a single row per CDR3 protein. Of 200,000 to 250,000 distinct CDR3 sequences listed, roughly 94% are singletons. The sample taken for sequencing was CD4+ T cells from PBMCs. These receptor sequences come from a human donor with multiple sclerosis.

The chain uses TRBV11-1 and TRBJ2-1; 8 nucleotides agree with TRBD1. V was pared by 5 bases and J by 5 bases, with 5 bases of the junction left unmatched. CDR3 length: 14 residues. Germline V gene lookup returns CDR1 SGHAT and CDR2 FQDESV (reference sequence). CDR3 DNA sequence: TGTGCCAGCAGCATCGGACAGGGACACAATGAGCAGTTCTTC. Its protein is CASSIGQGHNEQFF.

The count of this clonotype is one. The chain recombines TRBV5-1 with TRBJ1-1; the D gene is possibly TRBD1 (5 bases). With 2 bases removed from V and 0 bases from J, the gap between germline ends came to 8 bases. The CDR3 is 14 residues long. CDR1 is SGHRS and CDR2 is YFSETQ in the germline V gene. The CDR3 protein is CASSFGHLNTEAFF. CDR3 sequence (DNA): TGCGCCAGCAGCTTCGGACATCTGAACACTGAAGCTTTCTTT.

V and J are TRBV29-1 and TRBJ2-7, with D possibly called TRBD1 or TRBD2 (6 bases each). CDR3 length: 12 residues. V lost 4 bases, J lost 2 bases, and 9 bases lay in between. The germline V gene has CDR1 SQVTM and CDR2 ANQGSEA. The CDR3 spells CSVARGAYEQYF. In nucleotides, the CDR3 is TGCAGCGTTGCGAGGGGGGCCTACGAGCAGTACTTC.

V usage is TRBV2 and J usage is TRBJ2-7; 7 bases are shared with TRBD1. The V segment lost 5 bases and the J segment 3 bases; nucleotides outside the gene matches: 4. The CDR3 totals 13 residues. CDR1 and CDR2 from the germline V gene are SNHLY and FYNNEI. The DNA for the CDR3 is TGTGCCAGCAGTATTAGACAGGGCTACGAGCAGTACTTC. It specifies CASSIRQGYEQYF.

The gene calls are TRBV29-1 and TRBJ2-5; D could derive from TRBD1 or TRBD2 (5 bases each). V lost 4 bases and J 6 bases, leaving 15 bases between the germline ends. CDR3 size: 13 residues. Per germline, CDR1 SQVTM and CDR2 ANQGSEA. As DNA, the CDR3 is TGCAGCGTTGCCTATGGGCAGGGACAGACCCAGTACTTC. The encoded protein is CSVAYGQGQTQYF.

The gene calls are TRBV12-3 or TRBV12-4 and TRBJ2-7; 8 bases fit TRBD1. The J segment lost 2 bases and the V segment lost 7 bases, leaving 7 bases of the junction unmatched. The CDR3 covers 14 residues. Written as DNA, the CDR3 is TGTGCCAGCACCGGACAGGGTAGCACCTACGAGCAGTACTTC. Protein: CASTGQGSTYEQYF.

The chain joins TRBV20-1 to TRBJ1-1; TRBD1 aligns across 7 bases. This CDR3 is 13 amino acids long. V gave up 5 bases and J gave up 4 bases; unmatched junction bases: 7. The germline V gene encodes CDR1 DFQATT and CDR2 SNEGSKA (reference sequence). CDR3 DNA: TGCAGTGCTCGACAGGGTCTGGGCACTGAAGCTTTCTTT. This gives the protein CSARQGLGTEAFF.

The V and J genes are TRBV25-1 and TRBJ1-2; TRBD1 is a possible D gene (5 bases). Trimming cost V 2 bases and J 8 bases, with 21 bases left between them. The CDR3 runs 16 residues. In germline, CDR1 is MGHDK, CDR2 SYGVNS. The CDR3 bases are TGTGCCAGCAGTGAACAAGCGGCCGGGACGGTCGAGGGCTACACCTTC. Its translation: CASSEQAAGTVEGYTF.

The chain combines TRBV5-6 with TRBJ1-6; 7 nucleotides line up with TRBD1. The CDR3 extends over 15 amino acids. The V and J ends lost 2 bases and 9 bases, in that order; junction bases with no gene match: 8. The germline V gene has CDR1 SGHDT and CDR2 YYEEEE. CDR3 DNA: TGTGCCAGCAGCTTAATTGACAGGGACGCTTCACCCCTCCACTTT. Translating it yields CASSLIDRDASPLHF.

The CDR3 sequence: CASSHGGALNTEAFF. The CDR3 region has the DNA TGTGCCAGCAGCCATGGGGGGGCTTTGAACACTGAAGCTTTCTTT. The V gene is TRBV3-1, the J gene TRBJ1-1; weak D call: TRBD1 (6 bases). This CDR3 is 15 amino acids long. Trimming shortened V by 3 bases and J by 0 bases, and 11 bases separated the two germline ends. Germline V gene data show CDR1 as LGHDT and CDR2 as YNNKEL (reference sequence).

The J gene is TRBJ2-5, the V gene TRBV12-3 or TRBV12-4, with 8 bases aligning to TRBD1. The CDR3 extends over 16 amino acids. The junction had 14 bases not matched to a gene; V was cut back by 6 bases and J by 5 bases. The CDR3 DNA reads as TGTGCCAGCAGGCCCCGGGACAGGCTACCCCCGGAGACCCAGTACTTC. Encoded protein: CASRPRDRLPPETQYF.

The J gene is TRBJ2-7, the V gene TRBV9, with 7 positions matching TRBD1. CDR1 is SGDLS, CDR2 YYNGEE, per germline. The CDR3 runs 11 residues. The V and J ends lost 10 bases and 2 bases, in that order; junction bases with no gene match: 3. The CDR3 loop reads CASQGTYEQYV. The CDR3 region has the DNA TGTGCCTCACAGGGGACCTACGAGCAGTACGTC.

This rearrangement joins TRBV7-2 to TRBJ2-1; D uncertain. Germline V lookup: CDR1 SGHTA, CDR2 FQGNSA. The CDR3 is 8 residues long. The CDR3 bases are TGTGGCGGAACTGAGCAGTTCTTC. Protein: CGGTEQFF. The full variable domain, with the rest looked up from reference TRBV7-2 and TRBJ2-1, is GAGVSQSPSNKVTEKGKDVELRCDPISGHTALYWYRQSLGQGLEFLIYFQGNSAPDKSGLPSDRFSAERTGGSVSTLTIQRTQQEDSAVYLCGGTEQFFGPGTRLTVL.

V and J are TRBV5-6 and TRBJ1-1; 9 nucleotides match TRBD1. The germline V gene has CDR1 SGHDT and CDR2 YYEEEE. V gave up 4 bases and J gave up 1 base; unmatched junction bases: 8. This CDR3 is built from 16 residues. The CDR3 spells CASSHFRGQGNTEAFF. The CDR3 DNA reads TGTGCCAGCAGCCACTTCCGGGGACAGGGGAACACTGAAGCTTTCTTT.

The chain combines TRBV27 with TRBJ2-7, with D perhaps assigned TRBD1 or TRBD2 (5 bases each). The CDR3 runs to 13 residues. Trimming shortened V by 6 bases and J by 2 bases, and 11 bases separated the two germline ends. From germline, CDR1 is MNHEY and CDR2 SMNVEV (reference sequence). CDR3 sequence (DNA): TGTGCCAGCAGGGGGACGGCCACCTACGAGCAGTACGTC. This sequence encodes CASRGTATYEQYV.

The chain uses TRBV7-8 and TRBJ1-1, with 7 nucleotides matching TRBD1. The CDR3 is 14 residues long. V was pared by 5 bases and J by 2 bases, with 5 bases of the junction left unmatched. From germline, CDR1 is SGHVS and CDR2 FQNEAQ. CDR3 nucleotide sequence: TGTGCCAGCAGCCACGGACAGGTTAACACTGAAGCTTTCTTT. Protein: CASSHGQVNTEAFF.

The V and J genes are TRBV29-1 and TRBJ1-2; 7 bases agree with TRBD1. The CDR3 sequence is 13 residues long. The V gene end was trimmed by 7 bases and the J gene end by 0 bases; junction bases not matched to a gene: 5. Germline CDR1 SQVTM, CDR2 ANQGSEA. CDR3 sequence: CSGRGGTNYGYTF. DNA of the CDR3: TGCAGCGGCCGAGGGGGCACTAACTATGGCTACACCTTC.

The chain recombines TRBV6-1 with TRBJ1-1; maybe TRBD1 (6 bases). The CDR3 runs 18 residues. Germline assignment: CDR1 MNHNS and CDR2 SASEGT. Trimming took off 5 bases at V and 0 bases at J, with 22 bases between the two ends. The CDR3: CASSPYRDTRLMNTEAFF. CDR3 DNA: TGTGCCAGCAGTCCATACCGGGACACAAGACTCATGAACACTGAAGCTTTCTTT.

V usage is TRBV19 and J usage is TRBJ1-1; D ambiguous. This CDR3 has 12 residues. Germline-derived CDR1 and CDR2 are LNHDA and SQIVND (reference sequence). With 8 bases removed from V and 7 bases from J, the gap between germline ends came to 14 bases. The CDR3 loop is CASPAPYGEAFF. The CDR3 DNA follows: TGTGCCAGTCCGGCTCCGTACGGTGAAGCTTTCTTT.

This clonotype has just one count. This rearrangement joins TRBV3-1 to TRBJ1-6, with 7 bases identical to TRBD1. The V and J ends lost 1 base and 9 bases, in that order; junction bases with no gene match: 9. The CDR3 extends over 16 amino acids. Germline CDR1 is LGHDT and CDR2 is YNNKEL (reference sequence). The CDR3 loop is CASSQGQGPDGSPLHF. CDR3 coding DNA: TGTGCCAGCAGCCAAGGACAGGGCCCCGATGGTTCACCCCTCCACTTT.

The chain is built from TRBV12-3 or TRBV12-4 and TRBJ1-1; D not resolved. With 5 bases removed from V and 4 bases from J, the gap between germline ends came to 17 bases. CDR3 length equals 15 residues. CDR3 in DNA: TGTGCCAGCAGTACTTTCACAGAGGTAGGCACTGAAGCTTTCTTT. Amino acids: CASSTFTEVGTEAFF.

In DNA, the CDR3 is TGTGCCAGCAGTGAAATCACCGAAACGCAGTATTTT. Translation gives CASSEITETQYF. The gene calls are TRBV25-1 and TRBJ2-3; D is unclear. CDR3 length: 12 amino acids. Between the trimmed V and J ends, which lost 2 bases and 9 bases, there was a span of 9 bases. The germline CDR1 and CDR2 sequences are MGHDK and SYGVNS.

The genes are TRBV7-3 and TRBJ2-1; D tentatively fits TRBD1 or TRBD2 (5 bases each). The germline gives CDR1 SGHTA, CDR2 FQGTGA. The CDR3 is 19 residues long. V was clipped by 5 bases and J by 4 bases, with 27 bases between them. The CDR3 loop reads CASSQQGAGGAYPYNEQFF. The DNA of the CDR3 is TGTGCCAGCAGCCAACAAGGGGCCGGAGGCGCTTACCCTTACAATGAGCAGTTCTTC.

The V and J genes are TRBV29-1 and TRBJ2-3; 11 bases are shared with TRBD2. The length of the CDR3 is 14 residues. Germline V CDR1 and CDR2: SQVTM, ANQGSEA. J was trimmed by 5 bases and V by 7 bases; bases with no gene match: 8. CDR3 protein: CSGGLAGGQDTQYF. Here the CDR3 DNA reads TGCAGCGGTGGGCTAGCGGGGGGTCAAGATACGCAGTATTTT.

The chain uses TRBV29-1 and TRBJ2-5; D may be TRBD1 (5 bases). This CDR3 spans 14 amino acids. Trimming removed 7 bases at V and 2 bases at J, with 17 bases between. CDR1 SQVTM and CDR2 ANQGSEA come from the germline V gene. CDR3 DNA: TGCAGCGCAGGGCCGCGCTTATATCAAGAGACCCAGTACTTC. Translation: CSAGPRLYQETQYF.

The chain combines TRBV24-1 with TRBJ2-1; TRBD2 agrees at 8 bases. Germline V gene sequence: CDR1 KGHDR, CDR2 SFDVKD. Germline trimming cut 9 bases from V and 7 bases from J; bases unmatched to any gene: 7. This CDR3 has 13 amino acids. As DNA, the CDR3 is TGTGCCACCCAAGGCGGGGGGATGAATGAGCAGTTCTTC. Its protein product is CATQGGGMNEQFF.

This chain joins TRBV29-1 and TRBJ1-1; D unresolved. The CDR3 runs 14 residues. Germline V gene data show CDR1 as SQVTM and CDR2 as ANQGSEA. Trimming stripped 5 bases from V and 0 bases from J, with 13 bases between. The CDR3 coding sequence is TGCAGCGTTCGACAACGTACTATGAACACTGAAGCTTTCTTT. Amino acid sequence: CSVRQRTMNTEAFF.

The table lists this clonotype with a count of one. This chain connects TRBV29-1 to TRBJ1-2; TRBD1 aligns across 7 bases. This CDR3 is 13 amino acids long. CDR1 and CDR2 (germline): SQVTM, ANQGSEA. The ends lost 4 bases at V and 6 bases at J; junction bases unmatched: 8. Here the CDR3 DNA reads TGCAGCGTTGGGTACAGGGGCTCTCATGGCTACACCTTC. Protein product: CSVGYRGSHGYTF.